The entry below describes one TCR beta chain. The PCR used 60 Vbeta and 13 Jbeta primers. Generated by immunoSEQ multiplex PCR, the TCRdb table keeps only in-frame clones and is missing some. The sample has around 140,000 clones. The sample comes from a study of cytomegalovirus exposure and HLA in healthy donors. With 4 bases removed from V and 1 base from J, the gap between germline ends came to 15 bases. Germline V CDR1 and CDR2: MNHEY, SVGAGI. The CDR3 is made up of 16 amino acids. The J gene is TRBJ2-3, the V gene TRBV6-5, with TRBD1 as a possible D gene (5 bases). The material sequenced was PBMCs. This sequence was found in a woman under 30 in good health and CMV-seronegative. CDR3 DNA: TGTGCCAGCAGTTGGTCAGGGAATGGAGGCACAGATACGCAGTATTTT. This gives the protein CASSWSGNGGTDTQYF.